One TCR beta chain is described in this entry. The antigen remains unidentified. The CDR3 is made up of 14 amino acids. Germline V gives CDR1 MNHEY, CDR2 SVGAGI. Trimming removed 2 bases from V and 6 bases from J, with 11 bases in between. These data belong to a study of tumor-infiltrating lymphocytes in localized non-small cell lung cancer. Study summary: Patients included smokers and never-smokers with various histologies, some sampled after neoadjuvant chemotherapy. Resected tumor was paired with non-adjacent uninvolved lung from the same patient.

Study results and limitations: T-cell fraction did not differ between immunotypes IM1 and IM2.

Only in-frame clones appear in the TCRdb table, and some are missing; sequencing was by immunoSEQ multiplex PCR. The sample shows some 12,000 clones, 78% of them seen only once. V and J are TRBV6-5 and TRBJ2-4, with D perhaps TRBD2 (7 bases). Sequenced: lung tumor tissue. The receptor was isolated from a human donor with non-small cell lung cancer. The CDR3, as DNA: TGTGCCAGCAGTTACCACCGGGGGGCAAACATTCAGTACTTC. As protein: CASSYHRGANIQYF.